This T cell receptor beta chain emerged from a study of blood T cell repertoires in COVID-19. Turning to the study itself: The United States, Italy and Spain provided the acute and convalescent COVID-19 samples.

Only in-frame clones appear in the TCRdb table, and some are missing; sequencing was by immunoSEQ multiplex PCR. Of about 96,000 clones in the sample, roughly 90% are singletons; the top ten hold roughly 4.2%. Seattle cases were enrolled at active infection and followed longitudinally. Trimming removed 0 bases from V and 5 bases from J, with 13 bases in between. The germline V gene has CDR1 LGHNA and CDR2 YNFKEQ. CDR3 size: 15 residues. The sequence was obtained from a human donor with COVID-19, enrolled during active disease. The donor label of this sample is uncertain. Sequences were obtained from peripheral blood. The genes are TRBV4-2 and TRBJ1-2; D may be TRBD1 (6 bases). The chain's CDR3 is CASSQDGSGVYGYTF. As DNA, the CDR3 is TGTGCCAGCAGCCAAGATGGGTCAGGGGTGTATGGCTACACCTTC.